This entry features one T cell receptor beta chain sequence. Its antigen is not known. The sample comes from a study of shared clonotypes between healthy human individuals. Generated by immunoSEQ multiplex PCR, the TCRdb table keeps only in-frame clones and is missing some. The sample contains around 2,000,000 clones, about 93% of which appear only once. Selected positively for CCR7 and CD45RO-negative, naive CD8 cells excluded terminally differentiated effector memory CD45RA+ cells. Study-level findings and limits: Sampling involved blood alone; tissue repertoires likely differ.

The CDR3 covers 15 residues. V was pared by 0 bases and J by 2 bases, with 12 bases between. The V gene's germline CDR1 is SGHNT and CDR2 YYREEE (reference sequence). The genes are TRBV5-4 and TRBJ2-7; a weak D match, TRBD2 (5 bases). This clonotype was sampled from a man younger than 35 in good health. Some clones in this sample may be carry-over from other donors' samples. The specimen was naive CD8+ T cells from PBMCs. In nucleotides, the CDR3 is TGTGCCAGCAGCTTGGGACGGACTGAAACCTACGAGCAGTACTTC. Translating it yields CASSLGRTETYEQYF.